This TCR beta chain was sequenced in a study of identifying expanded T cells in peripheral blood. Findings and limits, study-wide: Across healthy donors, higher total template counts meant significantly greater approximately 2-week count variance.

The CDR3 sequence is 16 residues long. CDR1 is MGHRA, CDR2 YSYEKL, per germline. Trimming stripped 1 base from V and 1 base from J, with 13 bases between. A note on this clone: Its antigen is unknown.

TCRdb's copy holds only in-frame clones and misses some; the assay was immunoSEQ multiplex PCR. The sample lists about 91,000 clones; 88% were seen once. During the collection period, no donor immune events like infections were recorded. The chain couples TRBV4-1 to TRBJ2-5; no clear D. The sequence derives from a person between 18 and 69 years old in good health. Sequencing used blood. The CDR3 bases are TGCGCCAGCAGCCAAGGAGGAAAGGTCTTCCAAGAGACCCAGTACTTC. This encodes CASSQGGKVFQETQYF.